The source of this T cell receptor beta chain is a study of T cells after yellow fever vaccination. Study results and limitations: Secondary responses were weaker yet peaked faster, day 5 versus 15.

V shed 7 bases and J shed 4 bases, with 20 bases lying between them. CDR3 length: 15 residues. Regarding this clonotype: What it binds is not known.

Using its own MiXCR run on the 5' RACE reads, TCRdb lists one record per CDR3 protein. This repertoire shows 450,000 to 550,000 distinct CDR3 sequences, about 19% found once; its top ten account for roughly an eighth. This receptor was taken from a man aged 25-45 years who received the YFV17D yellow fever vaccine. The sample in question was PBMCs, obtained 15 days after the yellow fever booster vaccination. V and J are TRBV12-3 or TRBV12-4 and TRBJ2-7, with D possibly being TRBD2 (6 bases). The CDR3 region is CASTAGVAEIYEQYF. The CDR3 region has the DNA TGTGCCAGCACTGCTGGAGTAGCGGAAATTTACGAGCAGTACTTC.